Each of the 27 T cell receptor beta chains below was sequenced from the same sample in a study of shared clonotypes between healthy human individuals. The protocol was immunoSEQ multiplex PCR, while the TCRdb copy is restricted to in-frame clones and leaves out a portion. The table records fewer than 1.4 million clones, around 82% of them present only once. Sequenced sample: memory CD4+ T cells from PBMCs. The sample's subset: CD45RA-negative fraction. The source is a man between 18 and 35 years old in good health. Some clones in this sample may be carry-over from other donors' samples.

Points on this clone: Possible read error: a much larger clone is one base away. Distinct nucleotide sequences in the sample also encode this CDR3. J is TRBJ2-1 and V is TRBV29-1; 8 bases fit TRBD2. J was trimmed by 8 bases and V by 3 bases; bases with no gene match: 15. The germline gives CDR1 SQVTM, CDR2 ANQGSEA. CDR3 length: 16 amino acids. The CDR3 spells CSVDAAGESTGDEQFF. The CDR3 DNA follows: TGCAGCGTTGATGCAGCGGGAGAGTCAACCGGCGATGAGCAGTTCTTC.

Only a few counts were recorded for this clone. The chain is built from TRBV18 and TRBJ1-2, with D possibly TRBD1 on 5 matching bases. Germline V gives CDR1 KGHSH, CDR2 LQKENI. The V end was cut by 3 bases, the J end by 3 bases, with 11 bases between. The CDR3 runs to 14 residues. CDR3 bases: TGTGCCAGCTCACCCAGGGCCGACCACTATGGCTACACCTTC. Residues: CASSPRADHYGYTF.

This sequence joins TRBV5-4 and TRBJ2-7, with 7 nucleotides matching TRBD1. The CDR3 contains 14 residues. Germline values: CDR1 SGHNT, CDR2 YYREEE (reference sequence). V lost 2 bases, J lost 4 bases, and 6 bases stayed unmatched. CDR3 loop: CASSFRDRIYEQYF. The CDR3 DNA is TGTGCCAGCAGCTTCCGGGACAGAATTTACGAGCAGTACTTC.

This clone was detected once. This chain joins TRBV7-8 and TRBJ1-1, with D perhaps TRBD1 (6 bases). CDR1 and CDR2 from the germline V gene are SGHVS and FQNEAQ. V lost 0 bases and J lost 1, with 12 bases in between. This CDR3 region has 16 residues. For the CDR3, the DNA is TGTGCCAGCAGCTTAGCGGGACACGGGGGGAACACTGAAGCTTTCTTT. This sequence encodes CASSLAGHGGNTEAFF.

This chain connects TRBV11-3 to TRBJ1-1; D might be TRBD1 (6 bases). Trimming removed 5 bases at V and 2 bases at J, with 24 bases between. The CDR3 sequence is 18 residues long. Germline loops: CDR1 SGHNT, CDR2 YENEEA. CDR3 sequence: CASSKGEGRGGSNTEAFF. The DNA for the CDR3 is TGTGCCAGCAGCAAGGGGGAGGGGCGCGGAGGGTCAAACACTGAAGCTTTCTTT.

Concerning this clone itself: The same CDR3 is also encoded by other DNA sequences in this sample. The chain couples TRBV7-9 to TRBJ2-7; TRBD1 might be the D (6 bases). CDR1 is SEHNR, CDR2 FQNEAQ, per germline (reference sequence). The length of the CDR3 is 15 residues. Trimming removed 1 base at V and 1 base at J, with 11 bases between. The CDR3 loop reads CASSLGAGVSYEQYF. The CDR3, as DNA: TGTGCCAGCAGCTTAGGGGCAGGGGTTTCCTACGAGCAGTACTTC.

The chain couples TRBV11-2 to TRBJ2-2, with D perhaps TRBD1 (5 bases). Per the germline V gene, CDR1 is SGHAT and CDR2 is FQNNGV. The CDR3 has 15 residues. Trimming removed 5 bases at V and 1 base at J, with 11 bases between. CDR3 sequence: CASSPLQVNTGELFF. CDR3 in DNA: TGTGCCAGCAGCCCGTTACAGGTGAACACCGGGGAGCTGTTTTTT.

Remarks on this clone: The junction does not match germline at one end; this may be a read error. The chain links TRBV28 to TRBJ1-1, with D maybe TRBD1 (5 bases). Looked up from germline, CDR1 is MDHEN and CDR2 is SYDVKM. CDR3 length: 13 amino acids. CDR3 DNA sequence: TGTGCCAGCAGTCTTATGCAGGCGGGACTGCTCCGTTTT. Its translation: CASSLMQAGLLRF.

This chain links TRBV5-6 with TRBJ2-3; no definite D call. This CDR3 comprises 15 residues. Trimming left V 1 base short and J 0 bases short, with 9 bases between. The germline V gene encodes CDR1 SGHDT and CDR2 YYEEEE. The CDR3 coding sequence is TGTGCCAGCAGCTTGAAGACCGTCAGCACAGATACGCAGTATTTT. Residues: CASSLKTVSTDTQYF. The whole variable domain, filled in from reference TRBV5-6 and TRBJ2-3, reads DAGVTQSPTHLIKTRGQQVTLRCSPKSGHDTVSWYQQALGQGPQFIFQYYEEEERQRGNFPDRFSGHQFPNYSSELNVNALLLGDSALYLCASSLKTVSTDTQYFGPGTRLTVL.

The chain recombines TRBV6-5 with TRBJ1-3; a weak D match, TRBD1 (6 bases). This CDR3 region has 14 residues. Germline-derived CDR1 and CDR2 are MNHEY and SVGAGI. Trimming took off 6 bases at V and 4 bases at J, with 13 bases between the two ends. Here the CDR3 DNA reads TGTGCCAGCAGCGTGGACAGAGAGGGAAACACCATATATTTT. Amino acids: CASSVDREGNTIYF.

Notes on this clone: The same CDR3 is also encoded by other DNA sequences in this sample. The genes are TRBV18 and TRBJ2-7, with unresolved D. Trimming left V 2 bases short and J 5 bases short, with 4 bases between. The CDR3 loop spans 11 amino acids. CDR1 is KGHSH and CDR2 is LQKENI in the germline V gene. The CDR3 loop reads CASSPENEQYF. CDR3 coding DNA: TGTGCCAGCTCACCAGAGAACGAGCAGTACTTC.

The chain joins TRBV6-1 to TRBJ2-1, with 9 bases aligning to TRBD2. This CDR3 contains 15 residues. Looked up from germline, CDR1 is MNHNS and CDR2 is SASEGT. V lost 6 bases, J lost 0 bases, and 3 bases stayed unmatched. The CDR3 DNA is TGTGCCAGCAGAGGTAGCGGGAGCTCCTACAATGAGCAGTTCTTC. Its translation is CASRGSGSSYNEQFF.

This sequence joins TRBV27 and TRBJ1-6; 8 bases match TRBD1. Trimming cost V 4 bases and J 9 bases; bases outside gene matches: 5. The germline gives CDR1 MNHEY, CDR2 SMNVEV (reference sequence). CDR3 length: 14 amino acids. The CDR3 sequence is CASSSTGGRSPLHF. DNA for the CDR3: TGTGCCAGCAGTTCAACAGGGGGGCGTTCACCCCTCCACTTT.

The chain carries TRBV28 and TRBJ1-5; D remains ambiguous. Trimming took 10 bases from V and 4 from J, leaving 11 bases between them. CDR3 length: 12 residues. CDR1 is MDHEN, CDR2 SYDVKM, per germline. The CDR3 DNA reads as TGTGCCACCAATCTCTTAAATCAGCCCCAGCATTTT. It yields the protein CATNLLNQPQHF.

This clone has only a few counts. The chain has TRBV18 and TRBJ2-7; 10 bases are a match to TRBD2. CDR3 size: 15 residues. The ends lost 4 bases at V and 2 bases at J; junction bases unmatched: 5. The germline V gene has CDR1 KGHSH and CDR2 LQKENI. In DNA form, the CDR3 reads TGTGCCAGCTCACTTGGACTAGCGGAGACCTACGAGCAGTACTTC. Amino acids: CASSLGLAETYEQYF. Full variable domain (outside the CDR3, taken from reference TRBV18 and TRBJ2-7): NAGVMQNPRHLVRRRGQEARLRCSPMKGHSHVYWYRQLPEEGLKFMVYLQKENIIDESGMPKERFSAEFPKEGPSILRIQQVVRGDSAAYFCASSLGLAETYEQYFGPGTRLTVT.

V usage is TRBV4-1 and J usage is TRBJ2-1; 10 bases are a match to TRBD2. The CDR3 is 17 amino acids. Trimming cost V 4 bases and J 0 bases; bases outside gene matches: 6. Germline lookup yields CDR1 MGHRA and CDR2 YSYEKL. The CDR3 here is CASSPGLAVSSYNEQFF. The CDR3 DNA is TGCGCCAGCAGCCCAGGACTAGCGGTTTCCTCCTACAATGAGCAGTTCTTC.

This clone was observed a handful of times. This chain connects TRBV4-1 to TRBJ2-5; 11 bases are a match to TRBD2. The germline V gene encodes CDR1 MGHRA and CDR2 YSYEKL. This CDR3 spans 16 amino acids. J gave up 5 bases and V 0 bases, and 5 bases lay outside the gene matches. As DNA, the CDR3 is TGCGCCAGCAGCCAAGAAGAACTAGCGGGAGTTGAGACCCAGTACTTC. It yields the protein CASSQEELAGVETQYF.

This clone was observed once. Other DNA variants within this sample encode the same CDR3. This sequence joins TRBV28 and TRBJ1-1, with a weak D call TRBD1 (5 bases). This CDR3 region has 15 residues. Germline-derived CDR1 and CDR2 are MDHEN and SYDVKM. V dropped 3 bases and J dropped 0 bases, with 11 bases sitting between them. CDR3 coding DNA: TGTGCCAGCAGTTTGGGAGGGGCCCTGAACACTGAAGCTTTCTTT. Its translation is CASSLGGALNTEAFF. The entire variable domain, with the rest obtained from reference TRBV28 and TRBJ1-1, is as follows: DVKVTQSSRYLVKRTGEKVFLECVQDMDHENMFWYRQDPGLGLRLIYFSYDVKMKEKGDIPEGYSVSREKKERFSLILESASTNQTSMYLCASSLGGALNTEAFFGQGTRLTVV.

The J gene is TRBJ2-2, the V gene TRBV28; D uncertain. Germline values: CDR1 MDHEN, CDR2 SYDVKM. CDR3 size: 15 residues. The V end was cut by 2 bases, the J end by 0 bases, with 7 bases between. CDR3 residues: CASSLVSPNTGELFF. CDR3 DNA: TGTGCCAGCAGTTTAGTTAGCCCGAACACCGGGGAGCTGTTTTTT.

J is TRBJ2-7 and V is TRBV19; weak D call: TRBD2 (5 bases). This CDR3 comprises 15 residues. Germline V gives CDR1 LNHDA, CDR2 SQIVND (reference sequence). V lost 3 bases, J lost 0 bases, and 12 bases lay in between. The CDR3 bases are TGTGCCAGTAGTATCTTGGCGGGTTACTCCTACGAGCAGTACTTC. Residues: CASSILAGYSYEQYF.

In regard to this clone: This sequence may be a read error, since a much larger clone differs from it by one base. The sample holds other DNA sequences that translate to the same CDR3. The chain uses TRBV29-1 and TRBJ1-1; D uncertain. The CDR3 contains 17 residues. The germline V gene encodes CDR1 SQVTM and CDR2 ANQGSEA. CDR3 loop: CSALKSWTKTGNTEAFF. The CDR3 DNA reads TGCAGCGCTCTCAAATCGTGGACCAAAACGGGGAACACTGAAGCCTTCTTT.

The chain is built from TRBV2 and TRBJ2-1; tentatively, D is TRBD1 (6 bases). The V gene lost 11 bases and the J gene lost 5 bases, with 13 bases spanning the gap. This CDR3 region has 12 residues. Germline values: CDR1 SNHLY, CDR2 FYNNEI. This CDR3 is CAGGDHNNEQFF. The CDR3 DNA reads TGTGCCGGGGGCGATCACAACAATGAGCAGTTCTTC. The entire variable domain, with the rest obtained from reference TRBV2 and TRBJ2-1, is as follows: EPEVTQTPSHQVTQMGQEVILRCVPISNHLYFYWYRQILGQKVEFLVSFYNNEISEKSEIFDDQFSVERPDGSNFTLKIRSTKLEDSAMYFCAGGDHNNEQFFGPGTRLTVL.

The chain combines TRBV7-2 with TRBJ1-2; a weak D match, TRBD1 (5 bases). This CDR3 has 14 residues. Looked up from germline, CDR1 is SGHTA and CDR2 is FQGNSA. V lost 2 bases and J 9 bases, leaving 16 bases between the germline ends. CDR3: CASSLLGQRDSYTF. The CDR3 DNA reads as TGTGCCAGCAGCTTATTGGGGCAACGAGACAGCTACACCTTC.

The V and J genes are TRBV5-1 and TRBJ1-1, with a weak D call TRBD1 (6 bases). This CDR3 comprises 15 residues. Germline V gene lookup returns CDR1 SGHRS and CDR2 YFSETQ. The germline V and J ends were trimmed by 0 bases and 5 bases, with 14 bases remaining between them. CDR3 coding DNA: TGCGCCAGCAGCTTGGCGGGACAACGAGGGACTGAAGCTTTCTTT. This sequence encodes CASSLAGQRGTEAFF.

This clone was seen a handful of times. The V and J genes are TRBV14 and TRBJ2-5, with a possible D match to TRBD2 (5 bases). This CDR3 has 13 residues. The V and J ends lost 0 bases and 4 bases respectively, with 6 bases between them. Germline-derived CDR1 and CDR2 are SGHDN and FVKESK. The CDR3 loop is CASSQELVETQYF. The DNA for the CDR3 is TGTGCCAGCAGCCAAGAACTAGTAGAGACCCAGTACTTC. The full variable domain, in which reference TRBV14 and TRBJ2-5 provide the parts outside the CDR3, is EAGVTQFPSHSVIEKGQTVTLRCDPISGHDNLYWYRRVMGKEIKFLLHFVKESKQDESGMPNNRFLAERTGGTYSTLKVQPAELEDSGVYFCASSQELVETQYFGPGTRLLVL.

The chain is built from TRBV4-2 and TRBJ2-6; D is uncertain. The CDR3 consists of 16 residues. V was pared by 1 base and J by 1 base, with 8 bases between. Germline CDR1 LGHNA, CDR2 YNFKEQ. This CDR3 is CASSQGVVSGANVLTF. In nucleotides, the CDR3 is TGTGCCAGCAGCCAAGGAGTTGTATCTGGGGCCAACGTCCTGACTTTC.

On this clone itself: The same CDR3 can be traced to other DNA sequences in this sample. DNA of the CDR3: TGTGCCAGCAGTTACGGGGGAGGCTATGGCTACACCTTC. As protein: CASSYGGGYGYTF. The V gene is TRBV6-6, the J gene TRBJ1-2; maybe TRBD1 (5 bases). The CDR3 totals 13 residues. V lost 2 bases, J lost 4 bases, and 8 bases lay in between. Germline V lookup: CDR1 MNHNY, CDR2 SVGAGI (reference sequence).